These 10 T cell receptor beta chains were sequenced from one sample in a study of blood T cells in healthy people across ages. Combining a sample-barcoded 5' primer with a J-beta primer mix, a second PCR ran for about 7 to 11 cycles. TCRdb re-analysed the 5' RACE reads in MiXCR, keeping a single row per CDR3 protein. The sample consists of about 1.7 million distinct CDR3 sequences, 28% of them appearing once. The sequencing input was blood. The receptors originated from a woman aged 25 to 39 in good health.

The V and J genes are TRBV9 and TRBJ2-7; TRBD2 might be the D (6 bases). V dropped 4 bases and J dropped 0 bases, with 20 bases sitting between them. From germline, CDR1 is SGDLS and CDR2 YYNGEE. This CDR3 is built from 17 residues. CDR3 residues: CASSPRRGGVNSYEQYF. The CDR3 DNA sequence: TGTGCCAGCAGCCCCCGTCGAGGCGGGGTGAACTCCTACGAGCAGTACTTC.

This clonotype was counted once. The CDR3 DNA sequence: TGTGCCAGCAGTTGGAAAGGTCGGGCTTCCTACAATGAGCAGTTCTTC. It encodes CASSWKGRASYNEQFF. This chain connects TRBV27 to TRBJ2-1; D is unresolved. The CDR3 extends over 16 amino acids. Trimming left V 4 bases short and J 1 base short, with 14 bases between. Germline-derived CDR1 and CDR2 are MNHEY and SMNVEV (reference sequence).

Many counts were recorded for this clonotype. The chain recombines TRBV6-2 or TRBV6-3 with TRBJ2-7; the match to TRBD1 covers 7 bases. Trimming cost V 5 bases and J 6 bases; bases outside gene matches: 10. The V gene's germline CDR1 is MNHEY and CDR2 SVGEGT. The CDR3 runs 14 residues. The CDR3: CASSNPTGTAEQYF. As DNA, the CDR3 is TGTGCCAGCAGTAATCCGACAGGGACGGCCGAGCAGTACTTC.

The chain recombines TRBV20-1 with TRBJ2-4; 10 nucleotides agree with TRBD2. The V and J ends lost 5 bases and 0 bases, in that order; junction bases with no gene match: 1. The CDR3 length is 14 residues. CDR1 is DFQATT and CDR2 is SNEGSKA in the germline V gene (reference sequence). CDR3 sequence reads: CSASSGRAKNIQYF. CDR3 coding DNA: TGCAGTGCTTCTAGCGGGAGAGCCAAAAACATTCAGTACTTC.

The chain carries TRBV6-2 or TRBV6-3 and TRBJ1-1, with D hard to call. The CDR3 extends over 14 amino acids. V shed 6 bases and J shed 4 bases, with 15 bases lying between them. Germline CDR1 MNHEY, CDR2 SVGEGT. The CDR3 sequence is CASRMGEGGTEAFF. The CDR3 DNA reads TGTGCCAGCAGAATGGGAGAGGGAGGCACTGAAGCTTTCTTT.

V is TRBV6-5 and J is TRBJ1-2, with 7 positions matching TRBD1. Germline CDR1 reads MNHEY; CDR2 reads SVGAGI. The CDR3 sequence is 18 residues long. Trimming removed 2 bases from V and 4 bases from J; junction bases left unmatched: 16. The DNA for the CDR3 is TGTGCCAGCAGTTACGCACCGGGACAGACCTACCGGAGCTATGGCTACACCTTC. Translation gives CASSYAPGQTYRSYGYTF.

Details on this clonotype: Being one base from a much bigger clone, this may be a read error. V usage is TRBV7-6 and J usage is TRBJ2-4; D not resolved. The CDR3 sequence is 12 residues long. The germline V gene encodes CDR1 SGHVS and CDR2 FNYEAQ. The V gene lost 2 bases and the J gene lost 13 bases, with 12 bases spanning the gap. CDR3 residues: CASSLLHNEQYF. The CDR3 DNA sequence: TGTGCCAGCAGCTTACTCCACAATGAGCAGTACTTC.

The V gene is TRBV7-9, the J gene TRBJ2-5; TRBD2 aligns across 8 bases. The CDR3 is 16 residues long. Germline values: CDR1 SEHNR, CDR2 FQNEAQ (reference sequence). V lost 5 bases to trimming and J lost 0 bases; unmatched junction nucleotides: 8. The CDR3 is CASSLGSGTHQETQYF. CDR3 DNA: TGTGCCAGCAGCCTGGGTAGCGGGACGCACCAAGAGACCCAGTACTTC.

This clonotype was counted between two and nine times. This rearrangement joins TRBV5-1 to TRBJ2-1; the match to TRBD1 covers 7 bases. With V trimmed by 4 bases and J by 1 base, 2 bases remained unmatched. The CDR3 loop spans 14 amino acids. CDR1 SGHRS and CDR2 YFSETQ come from the germline V gene. The DNA for the CDR3 is TGCGCCAGCAGCGAGGGACAGTCCTACAATGAGCAGTTCTTC. It encodes CASSEGQSYNEQFF.

With regard to this clonotype: Sequence at one end of the junction differs from germline and may be a read error. The chain couples TRBV5-1 to TRBJ2-3; a possible D gene is TRBD2 (6 bases). CDR1 and CDR2 from the germline V gene are SGHRS and YFSETQ. This CDR3 is built from 18 residues. The CDR3 nucleotides read TGCGTCAGCAGCTTGGCCTTTTCTGACGGCGGGACCGAAGATACGCAGTATTTT. It codes for CVSSLAFSDGGTEDTQYF.